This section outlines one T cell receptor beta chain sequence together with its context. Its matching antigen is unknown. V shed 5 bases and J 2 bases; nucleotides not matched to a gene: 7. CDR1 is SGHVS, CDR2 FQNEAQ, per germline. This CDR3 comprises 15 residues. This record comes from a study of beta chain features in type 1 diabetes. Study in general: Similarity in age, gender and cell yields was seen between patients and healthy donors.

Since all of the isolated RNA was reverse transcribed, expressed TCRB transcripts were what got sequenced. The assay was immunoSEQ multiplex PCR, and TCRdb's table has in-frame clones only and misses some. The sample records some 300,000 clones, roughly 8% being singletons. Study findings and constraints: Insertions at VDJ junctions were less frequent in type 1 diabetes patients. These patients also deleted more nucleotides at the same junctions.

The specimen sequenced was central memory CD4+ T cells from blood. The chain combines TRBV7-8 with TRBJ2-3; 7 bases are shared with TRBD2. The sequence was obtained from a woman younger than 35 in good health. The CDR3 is CASSPLGGNTDTQYF. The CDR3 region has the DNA TGTGCCAGCAGCCCCCTCGGGGGGAACACAGATACGCAGTATTTT. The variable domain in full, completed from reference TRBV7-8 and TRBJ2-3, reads GAGVSQSPRYKVAKRGQDVALRCDPISGHVSLFWYQQALGQGPEFLTYFQNEAQLDKSGLPSDRFFAERPEGSVSTLKIQRTQQEDSAVYLCASSPLGGNTDTQYFGPGTRLTVL.